The T cell receptor (beta chain) described here comes from a study of long-term antiretroviral therapy in people with HIV. The study's findings and limits: Repertoires with HIV possessed tighter CDR3 length spans than those of controls. Dominant in the repertoire at all time points were clones expanded before ART.

Every donor had one or more pre-ART and two or more post-ART PBMC samples. Every specimen held between roughly 0.85-11 million cryopreserved PBMC. These were thawed and washed before DNA extraction. After removal of 4 bases from V and 4 bases from J, the junction contained 3 bases not matched to a gene. The CDR3 contains 13 residues. The germline gives CDR1 MRHNA, CDR2 SNTAGT. Turning to this clone: The target antigen is unknown.

Researchers ran immunoSEQ v3.0 at survey level. Here immunoSEQ multiplex PCR was the method, and the copy in TCRdb shows in-frame clones only, minus some. Of 20,000 to 25,000 clones in the sample, approximately 89% were seen once. J is TRBJ1-1 and V is TRBV6-4, with 7 bases aligning to TRBD1. The sample here was unsorted PBMCs, taken just under 2.7 years after starting antiretroviral therapy. This sequence originates from a woman aged 50 to 60 with HIV. The CDR3 spells CASSATGSTEAFF. CDR3 bases: TGTGCCAGCAGTGCGACAGGGAGCACTGAAGCTTTCTTT.